This T cell receptor beta chain was found in a study of cytotoxic CD8 clonotypes in ibrutinib-treated CLL (dated by TCRdb to the early 2020s). In the study overall: In this cohort, approximately 15 patients were treatment-naive and approximately ten were relapsed/refractory, while under 18 had unmutated IGHV. Responses were partial in around 25 patients and complete in 2; after median roughly 69 months follow-up, roughly 15 stayed in remission and about twelve progressed. The response samples were drawn at a median of approximately twelve months into treatment, with a range of roughly 6 to 36 months. On average, each sample had about 250,000 productive templates and 94,082 productive rearrangements. Of the approximately 86 participants in the trial, roughly 26 had longitudinal samples available. Cryopreserved peripheral blood mononuclear cells were obtained before treatment, at response, and at either sustained remission or disease progression. Every remission and progressive disease sample was obtained while ibrutinib was still being received by the patients.

Each clonotype received, on average, 10x coverage in deep resolution sequencing performed on a MiSeq, where the target depth lay between 1 in 1 million and 1 in 200,000 T cells. The immunoSEQ hsTCRB Kit was used to generate TCR beta libraries. Processing in the source paper ran as follows. The data were analyzed with ImmunoSEQ Analyzer and ImmunoSEQ Data Assistant, and V, D and J gene assignments followed IMGT definitions. Clonality was computed as one minus normalized Shannon entropy of productive rearrangement frequencies, ranging from 0 to 1. Only overrepresented clonotypes making up at least 0.05% of the repertoire of each patient were included in the public clonotype analysis. About 13 age-matched healthy donor repertoires from immuneACCESS were used as controls for clonality. TCRdb provides this immuneACCESS table in a form limited to in-frame rearrangements. Some clones are lacking; in checked studies, under half of them reflect an unresolved V gene, and why the rest are absent is not known. V and J calls and clone size are given by that table; D and trimming were obtained from the DNA. The sample records 330,000 or so clones, 67% of which are singletons. Clones ranked in the top ten supply approximately 6% of the sample.

Points on this clone: Its antigen target is currently unknown. No qualities accompany the bases; no much larger clone lies one base away.

For TCR beta library preparation, roughly 2.2 micrograms of genomic DNA was extracted from cryopreserved PBMCs. Longitudinal blood samples from CLL patients on ibrutinib monotherapy underwent high-throughput TCR beta sequencing. The patients took part in an open-label, single-center phase 2 trial of ibrutinib monotherapy. Results and caveats for the whole study, not just this receptor: Public clonotypes were rare and either shrank or stayed stable during treatment, and the rise in clonality at ibrutinib response reflected expansion of private clonotypes. An increase in clonality was observed at ibrutinib response, with clonality remaining stable during sustained remission and falling back toward baseline at progression. Sampling times were not matched between sustained-remission and progressing patients, and lymph node repertoires were not studied. Baseline clonality exceeded that of age-matched healthy donors and correlated strongly with circulating CD8+ T-cell counts.

This TCR was sampled from a human donor with chronic lymphocytic leukemia. Source: PBMCs, taken after 36 months of ibrutinib treatment.

The nucleotide sequence reads TGTGCCAGCAGTCCGGGGTTGGAGCCTGGGGCCAACGTCCTGACTTTC. Its product reads: CASSPGLEPGANVLTF. Recombination connected TRBV14 to TRBJ2-6; the D gene is perhaps TRBD2, from 5 matching bases. From the germline V gene, CDR1 is SGHDN and CDR2 is FVKESK. Trimming costs V 6 bases and J 2 bases, and their ends lie 14 bases apart. Counted from cysteine to phenylalanine, this CDR3 has 16 amino acids. Only the CDR3 region is kept as DNA, spanning 48 bases read in frame from base 1.